The 27 T cell receptor beta chains reported below all come from one sample, sequenced in a study of T cells in women clearing cervical HPV infection (dated by TCRdb to the late 2010s). Receptor libraries were prepared by the immunoSEQ multiplex PCR assay. TCRdb holds this immuneACCESS table with in-frame rearrangements only. Some clones are missing; in checked studies, unresolved V genes explain under half, and the rest has no known cause. The table for this sample shows some 20,000 clones. The top ten clonotypes cover over 7.5% of the sample. Sequencing was performed on blood buffy coat. Source of these receptors: a woman aged 18 to 75 with a cervical HPV16 infection that either progressed to CIN3+ or cleared (not recorded which).

As to this clone: Read data end 3 residues before the CDR3 end; the end is taken from the germline J gene. The chain couples TRBV24-1 to TRBJ2-5; perhaps TRBD1 as D (7 bases). The CDR3 sequence is 16 residues long. CDR1 KGHDR and CDR2 SFDVKD come from the germline V gene. Trimming shortened V by 1 base and J by 1 base, and 12 bases separated the two germline ends. The CDR3: CATSDFRQGGQETQYF. Partial CDR3 DNA: TGTGCCACCAGTGATTTTCGACAGGGAGGCCAAGAGACC.

The part of the CDR3 DNA that was read is TGTGCCAGCAGCTTAGCAGGGGAAACAGATACG. This codes for CASSLAGETDT. The whole CDR3 sequence reads CASSLAGETDTQYF. The V call is TRBV11-3, the J call TRBJ2-3; D is possibly TRBD1 (6 bases). The CDR3 end falls 3 residues outside the read, so it is completed with the germline J gene. Trimming took 1 base from V and 3 from J, leaving 8 bases between them. The CDR3 runs 14 residues. Germline loops: CDR1 SGHNT, CDR2 YENEEA.

Turning to this clone: The CDR3 end is not reached by the read, which stops 3 residues before it; the germline J gene fills it in. The chain is built from TRBV9 and TRBJ2-2; no clear D. Between the trimmed V and J ends, which lost 1 base and 3 bases, there was a span of 4 bases. Germline V CDR1 and CDR2: SGDLS, YYNGEE. The CDR3 runs to 13 residues. CDR3 amino acids: CASSVSDTGELFF. Partial CDR3 DNA: TGTGCCAGCAGCGTATCAGACACCGGGGAG. The whole variable domain, remainder taken from reference TRBV9 and TRBJ2-2, is DSGVTQTPKHLITATGQRVTLRCSPRSGDLSVYWYQQSLDQGLQFLIQYYNGEERAKGNILERFSAQQFPDLHSELNLSSLELGDSALYFCASSVSDTGELFFGEGSRLTVL.

About this clone: From the germline J gene comes the end of the CDR3, since the read stops 3 residues before it. The genes are TRBV19 and TRBJ2-3; 10 nucleotides match TRBD2. The CDR3 runs 17 residues. V lost 3 bases, J lost 3 bases, and 9 bases stayed unmatched. Germline lookup yields CDR1 LNHDA and CDR2 SQIVND (reference sequence). The CDR3 loop reads CASSILGASGRTDTQYF. The CDR3 bases that were read are TGTGCCAGTAGTATTCTGGGGGCTAGCGGGAGAACAGATACG.

For this clone: From the germline J gene comes the end of the CDR3, since the read stops 3 residues before it. The chain uses TRBV20-1 and TRBJ1-5, with D perhaps matching TRBD1 (6 bases). The CDR3 sequence is 14 residues long. Germline lookup yields CDR1 DFQATT and CDR2 SNEGSKA (reference sequence). V lost 6 bases, J lost 3 bases, and 15 bases lay in between. The DNA read from the CDR3 is TGCAGTGCAACCCGGGACATCTTCAATCAGCCC. Translated: CSATRDIFNQP. The entire CDR3 sequence reads CSATRDIFNQPQHF.

Incomplete CDR3 DNA: TGTGCCAGCAGCTTAGCCAGTCAGGACTCTCAGCCC. This gives the protein CASSLASQDSQP. The whole CDR3 protein reads CASSLASQDSQPQHF. The chain couples TRBV7-8 to TRBJ1-5; D is unresolved. With the read ending 3 residues before the CDR3 end, the germline J gene is used to fill in that end. Trimming left V 0 bases short and J 6 bases short, with 12 bases between. This CDR3 spans 15 amino acids. Per the germline V gene, CDR1 is SGHVS and CDR2 is FQNEAQ.

Note on this clone: The sequenced fragment ends 3 residues before the CDR3 boundary, so the rest is inferred from the germline J gene. V usage is TRBV18 and J usage is TRBJ2-5, with D maybe TRBD1 (6 bases). This CDR3 region has 14 residues. CDR1 and CDR2 (germline): KGHSH, LQKENI. V dropped 6 bases and J dropped 3 bases, with 14 bases sitting between them. CDR3 sequence reads: CASSNRDTEETQYF. The sequenced CDR3 bases are TGTGCCAGCTCGAACCGGGACACAGAAGAGACC.

Concerning this clone: The CDR3 end falls 3 residues outside the read, so it is completed with the germline J gene. The rearrangement links TRBV13 to TRBJ2-7; 10 nucleotides line up with TRBD1. Germline loops: CDR1 PRHDT, CDR2 FYEKMQ (reference sequence). J was trimmed by 3 bases and V by 5 bases; bases with no gene match: 16. This CDR3 region has 18 residues. The chain's CDR3 is CASSLTGGDSISNYEQYF. Incomplete CDR3 DNA: TGTGCCAGCAGCCTGACAGGGGGCGATTCGATCTCCAACTACGAG.

As concerns this clone: Read sequence stops 3 residues before the CDR3 end, and the germline J gene provides the missing end. The rearrangement joins TRBV10-3 to TRBJ2-1, with 9 bases matching TRBD1. There are 16 residues in the CDR3. V shed 0 bases and J 4 bases; nucleotides not matched to a gene: 4. Germline V gene lookup returns CDR1 ENHRY and CDR2 SYGVKD. CDR3 sequence: CAISESTGGNYNEQFF. The CDR3 bases that were read are TGTGCCATCAGTGAGTCGACAGGGGGGAATTACAATGAG.

Comment on this clone: The CDR3 goes on 3 residues after the read ends, and that part is filled in from the germline J gene. The V call is TRBV19, the J call TRBJ2-3, with D unclear. This CDR3 spans 14 amino acids. The germline V gene encodes CDR1 LNHDA and CDR2 SQIVND (reference sequence). V dropped 7 bases and J dropped 3 bases, with 14 bases sitting between them. CDR3 loop: CASTVGFRTDTQYF. The covered CDR3 bases are TGTGCCAGTACTGTAGGATTCAGGACAGATACG. Full variable domain (outside the CDR3, taken from reference TRBV19 and TRBJ2-3): DGGITQSPKYLFRKEGQNVTLSCEQNLNHDAMYWYRQDPGQGLRLIYYSQIVNDFQKGDIAEGYSVSREKKESFPLTVTSAQKNPTAFYLCASTVGFRTDTQYFGPGTRLTVL.

This clone counts as medium-sized by frequency. The CDR3 end is not reached by the read, which stops 3 residues before it; the germline J gene fills it in. The rearrangement joins TRBV2 to TRBJ2-2; no firm D call. The V gene's germline CDR1 is SNHLY and CDR2 FYNNEI. The CDR3 is 12 amino acids. With 3 bases removed from V and 6 bases from J, the gap between germline ends came to 5 bases. The CDR3 DNA, read in part, is TGTGCCAGCAGTGACTATTCCGGGGAG. Translating gives CASSDYSGE. The whole CDR3 region reads CASSDYSGELFF.

As regards this clone: The CDR3 end lies 3 residues beyond the end of the read and is filled in from the germline J gene. This chain connects TRBV29-1 to TRBJ1-1; D might be TRBD1 (6 bases). The length of the CDR3 is 12 residues. Trimming took off 5 bases at V and 3 bases at J, with 10 bases between the two ends. Germline V lookup: CDR1 SQVTM, CDR2 ANQGSEA. The CDR3 loop reads CSVTKGDTEAFF. The DNA read from the CDR3 is TGCAGCGTTACGAAGGGGGACACTGAA.

The sequenced part of the CDR3 DNA is TGTGCCAGCAGGTCGACTAGCGGGGGGGACGAG. Protein: CASRSTSGGDE. The CDR3 as a whole reads CASRSTSGGDEQYF. The J gene is TRBJ2-7, the V gene TRBV2, with 14 bases matching TRBD2. The read ends 3 residues shy of where the CDR3 ends; the end is completed using the germline J gene. The CDR3 runs 14 residues. Trimming cost V 6 bases and J 5 bases; bases outside gene matches: 3. The germline CDR1 and CDR2 sequences are SNHLY and FYNNEI.

A remark on this clone: The read is 3 residues too short to cover the CDR3 end, so that end is filled in from the germline J gene. The rearrangement joins TRBV7-2 to TRBJ1-2; a weak D match, TRBD1 (5 bases). The germline CDR1 and CDR2 sequences are SGHTA and FQGNSA. CDR3 length: 15 residues. The CDR3 DNA, read in part, is TGTGCCAGCAGCGGCCGGGACTCCTCCTGGTTGGGC. Residues: CASSGRDSSWLG. The full CDR3 reads CASSGRDSSWLGYTF.

Of note for this clone: The read ends 3 residues early relative to the CDR3; the germline J gene fills the gap. J is TRBJ1-6 and V is TRBV27; 9 positions agree with TRBD1. The V segment lost 7 bases and the J segment 0 bases; nucleotides outside the gene matches: 13. The CDR3 runs to 19 residues. Germline loops: CDR1 MNHEY, CDR2 SMNVEV (reference sequence). The CDR3 region is CASKKGQGVKSSYNSPLHF. The sequenced part of the CDR3 DNA is TGTGCCAGCAAAAAGGGACAGGGAGTTAAGAGCTCCTATAATTCACCC.

The covered CDR3 bases are TGTGCCAGCAGGACCGGGTTAAGCTCCTACGAG. Translated: CASRTGLSSYE. In full, the CDR3 is CASRTGLSSYEQYF. This chain joins TRBV5-6 and TRBJ2-7; D not resolved. Sequencing ends 3 residues short of the CDR3 end; the germline J gene provides the rest. This CDR3 has 14 amino acids. Germline CDR1 SGHDT, CDR2 YYEEEE. The ends were cut back, 5 bases at V and 0 bases at J, with 12 bases in the middle.

To note about this clone: The CDR3 extends 3 residues past the end of the read, so its final part is completed from the germline J gene. V usage is TRBV6-1 and J usage is TRBJ2-1; weak D call: TRBD2 (6 bases). The germline V gene has CDR1 MNHNS and CDR2 SASEGT. The CDR3 is made up of 16 amino acids. Trimming took off 2 bases at V and 2 bases at J, with 13 bases between the two ends. The CDR3 region is CASSEPGTSPYNEQFF. CDR3 DNA (partial): TGTGCCAGCAGTGAACCCGGGACTTCCCCCTACAATGAG.

In the case of this clone: The read terminates 3 residues ahead of where the CDR3 ends, so the germline J gene completes it. The gene calls are TRBV29-1 and TRBJ1-1; D is unclear. Germline values: CDR1 SQVTM, CDR2 ANQGSEA. This CDR3 is 13 amino acids long. V was trimmed by 4 bases and J by 0 bases, leaving 9 bases between them. CDR3 DNA, as far as it was read: TGCAGCGTTGGTAAAGAGCTGAACACTGAA. This encodes CSVGKELNTE. The CDR3 in full is CSVGKELNTEAFF.

Comment on this clone: The CDR3 end is not reached by the read, which stops 3 residues before it; the germline J gene fills it in. The chain uses TRBV5-1 and TRBJ1-1; the match to TRBD1 covers 7 bases. CDR1 is SGHRS, CDR2 YFSETQ, per germline. J was trimmed by 1 base and V by 7 bases; bases with no gene match: 7. The CDR3 is 14 residues long. The sequenced part of the CDR3 DNA is TGCGCCAGCCGTCGGGACAGCGAGAACACTGAA. Its protein is CASRRDSENTE. The entire CDR3 protein is CASRRDSENTEAFF.

This clone ranks as medium-sized (0.01 to 0.1%) in terms of frequency. The CDR3 is cut off 3 residues early in the read; its end comes from the germline J gene. The gene calls are TRBV14 and TRBJ2-2; 8 bases map to TRBD1. V trimming: 1 base; J trimming: 0 bases; junction bases outside the gene matches: 1. Per germline, CDR1 SGHDN and CDR2 FVKESK. This CDR3 has 16 residues. The CDR3 region is CASSQGTGTNTGELFF. The CDR3 bases that were read are TGTGCCAGCAGCCAAGGGACAGGGACGAACACCGGGGAG.

Comment on this clone: The read comes to an end 3 residues before the CDR3 does, leaving the germline J gene to fill in the end. The V call is TRBV7-6, the J call TRBJ1-1, with TRBD1 as a possible D gene (6 bases). Trimming removed 6 bases at V and 1 base at J, with 9 bases between. This CDR3 spans 13 amino acids. CDR1 and CDR2 from the germline V gene are SGHVS and FNYEAQ. Incomplete CDR3 DNA: TGTGCCAGCAGTCAGGACAGGAACACTGAA. It specifies CASSQDRNTE. The entire CDR3 is CASSQDRNTEAFF.

About this clone: Sequencing ends 3 residues short of the CDR3 end; the germline J gene provides the rest. The chain has TRBV7-6 and TRBJ1-3; D might be TRBD1 (6 bases). This CDR3 has 16 amino acids. The germline V gene encodes CDR1 SGHVS and CDR2 FNYEAQ. The V gene lost 5 bases and the J gene lost 2 bases, with 16 bases spanning the gap. The CDR3 here is CASSQGSGGPGNTIYF. CDR3 bases read: TGTGCCAGCAGCCAGGGCAGCGGGGGCCCTGGAAACACC.

As for this clone: From the germline J gene comes the end of the CDR3, since the read stops 3 residues before it. The chain uses TRBV11-3 and TRBJ2-3; TRBD1 agrees at 7 bases. The CDR3 spans 14 residues. The germline V gene encodes CDR1 SGHNT and CDR2 YENEEA. CDR3 in amino acids: CASSEGEARGPQYF. The sequenced CDR3 bases are TGTGCCAGCAGCGAGGGCGAAGCTAGGGGGCCG.

The CDR3 sequence is CASSLQGNYGYTF. The covered CDR3 bases are TGTGCCAGCAGCCTTCAGGGTAACTATGGC. This chain joins TRBV6-2 or TRBV6-3 and TRBJ1-2, with a tentative D call TRBD1 (5 bases). The observed sequence ends 3 residues before the CDR3 terminus, with the missing tail filled in from the germline J gene. Trimming removed 6 bases from V and 1 base from J, with 9 bases in between. Germline V lookup: CDR1 MNHEY, CDR2 SVGEGT. This CDR3 comprises 13 residues.

Concerning this clone: The read terminates 3 residues before the CDR3 end, so the remaining end is supplied by the germline J gene. The chain combines TRBV20-1 with TRBJ1-5; D is possibly TRBD1 (5 bases). The germline CDR1 and CDR2 sequences are DFQATT and SNEGSKA (reference sequence). The ends were cut back, 1 base at V and 3 bases at J, with 7 bases in the middle. The CDR3 spans 13 residues. Here the CDR3 reads CSARATDNQPQHF. The DNA read from the CDR3 is TGCAGTGCTAGAGCGACAGACAATCAGCCC.

Of note for this clone: The read gets to within 3 residues of the CDR3 end, and the germline J gene fills in the rest. V is TRBV5-1 and J is TRBJ2-3; 9 positions match TRBD2. The CDR3 contains 14 residues. Germline V gene data show CDR1 as SGHRS and CDR2 as YFSETQ. Trimming took 6 bases from V and 3 from J; bases not matched to a gene: 5. The CDR3 protein is CASNPAGGTDTQYF. CDR3 DNA (partial): TGCGCCAGCAACCCAGCGGGAGGTACAGATACG.

With regard to this clone: Sequence at one end of the junction differs from germline and may be a read error. The read finishes 3 residues shy of the CDR3 end, and the germline J gene is used to complete it. The V gene is TRBV7-7, the J gene TRBJ2-5; D is possibly TRBD2 (7 bases). The CDR3 has 14 amino acids. Germline V lookup: CDR1 SSHAT, CDR2 FNYEAQ (reference sequence). The sequenced CDR3 bases are TGTGCTAGCAGCTTCGGGGGGCTCCAAGAGACC. The encoded protein is CASSFGGLQET. The CDR3 reads in full as CASSFGGLQETQYF.